The 25 T cell receptor beta chains reported below all come from one sample, sequenced in a study of monozygotic twins with inflammatory bowel disease. TCRdb reprocessed the 5' RACE reads and stores each CDR3 protein as one record, lacking DNA. In all, the sample yields 440,000 or so distinct CDR3 sequences. The specimen was blood. All receptors derive from a human donor with ulcerative colitis or Crohn's disease, or a healthy co-twin of an affected twin (not recorded which).

The chain uses TRBV20-1 and TRBJ1-1. Looked up from germline, CDR1 is DFQATT and CDR2 is SNEGSKA (reference sequence). The CDR3 has 17 residues. CDR3 sequence: CSARGLVSASPNTEAFF.

The chain joins TRBV7-9 to TRBJ1-4. Germline V gene lookup returns CDR1 SEHNR and CDR2 FQNEAQ (reference sequence). The length of the CDR3 is 16 residues. The CDR3 here is CASSPASGATNEKLFF.

V is TRBV6-1 and J is TRBJ2-2; TCRdb's D gene call, TRBD2, goes unchecked for lack of DNA. This CDR3 region has 15 residues. Germline CDR1 reads MNHNS; CDR2 reads SASEGT. CDR3 loop: CASRLGGMNTGELFF.

This chain links TRBV28 with TRBJ1-3; the TRBD1 assignment by TCRdb is unverifiable without DNA. Germline CDR1 and CDR2: MDHEN and SYDVKM. The CDR3 loop spans 13 amino acids. The CDR3 loop reads CATQRQGPNTIYF.

The chain has TRBV20-1 and TRBJ1-1. The CDR3 runs 13 residues. Germline CDR1 reads DFQATT; CDR2 reads SNEGSKA (reference sequence). CDR3 in amino acids: CSGQYEKNTEAFF.

The chain has TRBV25-1 and TRBJ2-7; TCRdb designates TRBD1, a call that cannot be tested without DNA. The V gene's germline CDR1 is MGHDK and CDR2 SYGVNS. There are 14 residues in the CDR3. The CDR3 is CASSSQGILLEQYF.

This chain connects TRBV6-1 to TRBJ1-4; TCRdb returns TRBD1, unconfirmable since there is no DNA. Germline V lookup: CDR1 MNHNS, CDR2 SASEGT. The CDR3 length is 17 residues. CDR3 protein: CASRAYTGTAFNEKLFF.

The genes are TRBV5-1 and TRBJ2-1. CDR1 and CDR2 from the germline V gene are SGHRS and YFSETQ. The CDR3 consists of 14 residues. The CDR3 sequence is CASSPPRSYNEQFF. The variable domain in full, completed from reference TRBV5-1 and TRBJ2-1, reads KAGVTQTPRYLIKTRGQQVTLSCSPISGHRSVSWYQQTPGQGLQFLFEYFSETQRNKGNFPGRFSGRQFSNSRSEMNVSTLELGDSALYLCASSPPRSYNEQFFGPGTRLTVL.

The CDR3: CASRRPTGSYNEQFF. J is TRBJ2-1 and V is TRBV7-2; there is no DNA to check the TCRdb D call of TRBD1. CDR1 and CDR2 (germline): SGHTA, FQGNSA. CDR3 length: 15 amino acids.

The chain has TRBV5-1 and TRBJ1-4; the D call from TCRdb, TRBD1, cannot be confirmed without DNA. CDR3 length equals 15 residues. The V gene's germline CDR1 is SGHRS and CDR2 YFSETQ. The CDR3 loop is CASNWAGQFNEKLFF.

This chain connects TRBV12-3 or TRBV12-4 to TRBJ1-1; the TCRdb call, TRBD1, lacks DNA for checking. The CDR3 totals 12 residues. CDR3 sequence: CASSFPGEEAFF.

This chain links TRBV5-1 with TRBJ2-3; the TCRdb D gene call, TRBD1, has no DNA to confirm it. The germline V gene encodes CDR1 SGHRS and CDR2 YFSETQ. The CDR3 is made up of 15 amino acids. The CDR3 loop reads CASSGGDSSTDTQYF.

The chain is built from TRBV6-1 and TRBJ1-2. The length of the CDR3 is 14 residues. CDR1 and CDR2 (germline): MNHNS, SASEGT. This chain's CDR3 is CASRPYDLVQGYTF.

The chain uses TRBV20-1 and TRBJ1-1; no DNA is available, so the TRBD1 call from TCRdb remains unchecked. Germline V gene sequence: CDR1 DFQATT, CDR2 SNEGSKA (reference sequence). This CDR3 has 14 residues. The CDR3 protein is CSAPGPGQNTEAFF.

The chain employs TRBV10-2 and TRBJ2-1; TCRdb names TRBD1, which stays unverified in the absence of DNA. Germline assignment: CDR1 WSHSY and CDR2 SAAADI. The CDR3 has 14 residues. CDR3 sequence: CASRDPPGYNEQFF.

The rearrangement uses TRBV5-1 and TRBJ2-7; no DNA is available, so the TRBD1 call from TCRdb remains unchecked. The germline CDR1 and CDR2 sequences are SGHRS and YFSETQ. There are 13 residues in the CDR3. The CDR3 region is CASRETGGVEQYF.

This chain uses TRBV19 with TRBJ2-1; the D call from TCRdb, TRBD1, cannot be confirmed without DNA. Germline V gives CDR1 LNHDA, CDR2 SQIVND (reference sequence). The CDR3 sequence is 11 residues long. The CDR3 region is CASSIGQTQFF.

The chain combines TRBV5-4 with TRBJ2-5; absent DNA, TCRdb's TRBD2 call cannot be checked. Germline CDR1 and CDR2: SGHNT and YYREEE (reference sequence). There are 15 residues in the CDR3. CDR3 residues: CASSSAAGVGETQYF.

The chain links TRBV10-3 to TRBJ2-5; with no DNA, the TCRdb D assignment of TRBD2 cannot be verified. Germline-derived CDR1 and CDR2 are ENHRY and SYGVKD. This CDR3 has 15 amino acids. The CDR3 sequence is CAISDSSGGLGTQYF.

The gene calls are TRBV4-3 and TRBJ2-1; the D gene TCRdb calls, TRBD2, cannot be checked with no DNA. Germline values: CDR1 LGHNA, CDR2 YSLEER. The CDR3 runs 14 residues. CDR3 protein: CASSQPSGTGEQFF.

The gene calls are TRBV9 and TRBJ2-7. The CDR3 has 13 residues. Germline V CDR1 and CDR2: SGDLS, YYNGEE. CDR3 amino acids: CALAVDSSYEQYF.

The chain joins TRBV4-2 to TRBJ2-2; TCRdb's D gene call, TRBD1, goes unchecked for lack of DNA. CDR3 size: 14 residues. Per germline, CDR1 LGHNA and CDR2 YNFKEQ. This chain's CDR3 is CASSPTGGTGELFF.

The chain is built from TRBV4-3 and TRBJ1-2; TCRdb returns TRBD1, unconfirmable since there is no DNA. The CDR3 consists of 15 residues. The germline gives CDR1 LGHNA, CDR2 YSLEER. CDR3 sequence: CASSRRDVGIYGYTF.

V gene TRBV4-1 combines with J gene TRBJ1-1; TCRdb indicates TRBD1, and absent DNA this call remains unverified. This CDR3 comprises 14 residues. Germline V lookup: CDR1 MGHRA, CDR2 YSYEKL. The CDR3 loop reads CASSHDGGVPGAFF.

The chain employs TRBV28 and TRBJ2-1; there is no DNA to check the TCRdb D call of TRBD2. The CDR3 totals 16 residues. Germline assignment: CDR1 MDHEN and CDR2 SYDVKM. The chain's CDR3 is CASSLLWREGPNEQFF.